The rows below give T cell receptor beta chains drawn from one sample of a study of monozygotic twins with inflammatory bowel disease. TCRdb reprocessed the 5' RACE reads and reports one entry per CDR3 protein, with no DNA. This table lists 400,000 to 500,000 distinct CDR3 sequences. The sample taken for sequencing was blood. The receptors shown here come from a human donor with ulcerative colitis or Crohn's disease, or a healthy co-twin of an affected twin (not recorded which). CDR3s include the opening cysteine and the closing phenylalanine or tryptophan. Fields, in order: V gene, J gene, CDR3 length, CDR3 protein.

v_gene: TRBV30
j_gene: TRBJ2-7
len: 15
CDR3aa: CAWSPGGGRVYEQYF

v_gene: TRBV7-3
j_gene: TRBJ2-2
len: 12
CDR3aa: CASSSPTGELFF

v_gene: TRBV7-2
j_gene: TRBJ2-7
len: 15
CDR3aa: CASSPGASGVYEQYF

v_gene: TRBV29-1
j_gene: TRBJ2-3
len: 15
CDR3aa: CSATPGTGTTDTQYF

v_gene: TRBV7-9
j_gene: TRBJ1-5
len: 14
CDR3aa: CASSSVDSYQPQHF

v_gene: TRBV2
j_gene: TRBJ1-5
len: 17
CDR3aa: CASSEVRTTMSNQPQHF

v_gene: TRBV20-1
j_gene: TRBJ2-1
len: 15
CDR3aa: CSALEPGYGYNEQFF

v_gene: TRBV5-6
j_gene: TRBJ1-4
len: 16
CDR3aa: CASSSLQGQVREKLFF

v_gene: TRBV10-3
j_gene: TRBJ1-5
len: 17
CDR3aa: CAISESGTGPYNQPQHF

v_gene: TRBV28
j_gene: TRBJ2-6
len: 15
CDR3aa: CASTSHEVGANVLTF

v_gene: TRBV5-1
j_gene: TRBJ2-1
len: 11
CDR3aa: CASSFEVEQFF

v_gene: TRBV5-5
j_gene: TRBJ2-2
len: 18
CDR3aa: CASSPHLLSGTNTGELFF

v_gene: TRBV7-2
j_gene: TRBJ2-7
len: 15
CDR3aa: CASSEFPGLAYEQYF

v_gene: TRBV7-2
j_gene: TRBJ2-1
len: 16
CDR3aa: CASSLEARELYNEQFF

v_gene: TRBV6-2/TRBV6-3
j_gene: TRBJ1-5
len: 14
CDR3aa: CASSSEVGNQPQHF

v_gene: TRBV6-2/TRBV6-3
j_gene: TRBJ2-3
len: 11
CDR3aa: CASSWSNTQYF

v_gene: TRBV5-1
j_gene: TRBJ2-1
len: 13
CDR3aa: CASSARRENEQFF

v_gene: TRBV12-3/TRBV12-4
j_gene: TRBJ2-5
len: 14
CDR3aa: CASSPMRSRKTQYF

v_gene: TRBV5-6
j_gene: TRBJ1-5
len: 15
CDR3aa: CASSLGGRASQPQHF

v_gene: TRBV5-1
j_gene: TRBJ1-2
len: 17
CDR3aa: CASSLTPGQARDYGYTF

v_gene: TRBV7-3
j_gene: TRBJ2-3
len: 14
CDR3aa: CASSPPGSADTQYF

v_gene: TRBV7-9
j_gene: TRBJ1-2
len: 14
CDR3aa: CASSAGQSFYGYTF

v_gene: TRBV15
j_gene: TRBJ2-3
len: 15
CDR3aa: CATSRVQGGTDTQYF

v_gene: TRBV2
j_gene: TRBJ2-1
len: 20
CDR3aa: CASSPGAWTSGRAADNEQFF

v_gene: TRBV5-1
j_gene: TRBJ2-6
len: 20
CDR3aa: CASGRQGPQGALWGANVLTF

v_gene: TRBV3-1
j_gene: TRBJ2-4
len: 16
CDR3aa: CASSQGEGLAGNIQYF

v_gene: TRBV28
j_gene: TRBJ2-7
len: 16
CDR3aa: CASSVNRNPTNYEQYF

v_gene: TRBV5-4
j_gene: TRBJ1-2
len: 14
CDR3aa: CASSRNRLGRGYTF

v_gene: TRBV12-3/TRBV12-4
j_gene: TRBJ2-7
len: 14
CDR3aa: CASSFSGGSYEQYF

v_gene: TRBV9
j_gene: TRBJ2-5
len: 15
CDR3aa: CASSVQGGPREAQYF

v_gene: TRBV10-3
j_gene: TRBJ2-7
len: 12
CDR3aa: CAISGQGNEQYF

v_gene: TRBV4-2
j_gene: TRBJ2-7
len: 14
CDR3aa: CASSQEVTGHEQYF

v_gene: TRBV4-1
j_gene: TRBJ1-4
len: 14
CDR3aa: CASSLGTGREKLFF

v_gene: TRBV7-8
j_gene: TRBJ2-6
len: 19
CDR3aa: CASSLPGTGAISGANVLTF

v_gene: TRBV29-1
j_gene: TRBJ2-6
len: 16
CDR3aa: CSVDGGAAPGANVLTF

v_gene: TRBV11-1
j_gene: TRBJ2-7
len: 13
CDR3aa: CASSLNRVHEQYF

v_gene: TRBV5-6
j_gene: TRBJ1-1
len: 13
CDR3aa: CASSLVGPSGAFF

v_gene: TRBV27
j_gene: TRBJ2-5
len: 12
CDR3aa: CASRKGKETQYF

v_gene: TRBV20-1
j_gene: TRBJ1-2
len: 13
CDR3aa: CSASRDYNYGYTF

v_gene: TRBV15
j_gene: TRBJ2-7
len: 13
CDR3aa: CAPRGSRPCEQYF

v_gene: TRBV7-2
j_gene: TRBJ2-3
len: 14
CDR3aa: CASSLNRPPDTQYF

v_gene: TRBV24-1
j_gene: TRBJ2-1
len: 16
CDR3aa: CATSDHYTSSYNEQFF

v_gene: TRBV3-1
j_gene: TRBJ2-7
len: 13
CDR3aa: CASSRGTGAEQYF

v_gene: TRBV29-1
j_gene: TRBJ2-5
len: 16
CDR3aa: CSVRKPGTGYQETQYF

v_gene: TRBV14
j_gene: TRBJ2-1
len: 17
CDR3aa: CASSPTGVRISYNEQFF